This T cell receptor (beta chain) was identified in a study of blood T cell repertoires in COVID-19. Study background: The United States, Italy and Spain supplied acute and convalescent COVID-19 samples. PBMCs, B-cell-depleted T cells, or T cells provided the cDNA or gDNA that made up the material.

Per the original data handling: Researchers report that nucleated cell counts were estimated from reference gene primer amplification. Data came from immunoSEQ multiplex PCR; TCRdb stores just in-frame clones and leaves some out. For V, J and clone size, that table is used; D and trimming come from the DNA. Counted here are around 100,000 clones, roughly 80% occurring once; the ten biggest clones make up approximately 3.5%. This clone was found a few times. V trimming: 3 bases; J trimming: 8 bases; junction bases outside the gene matches: 13. CDR1 and CDR2 (germline): LNHNV, YYDKDF (reference sequence). There are 16 residues in the CDR3.

Sequencing was done on a sample of peripheral blood. J is TRBJ1-2 and V is TRBV15; 9 bases map to TRBD1. The TCR sequence derives from a woman aged 80 or over with active or convalescent COVID-19. The CDR3 spells CATSRDRTGVNGGYTF. The CDR3 nucleotides are TGTGCCACCAGCAGGGATAGGACAGGGGTTAACGGGGGCTACACCTTC. Supplemented by reference TRBV15 and TRBJ1-2, the full variable domain reads DAMVIQNPRYQVTQFGKPVTLSCSQTLNHNVMYWYQQKSSQAPKLLFHYYDKDFNNEADTPDNFQSRRPNTSFCFLDIRSPGLGDTAMYLCATSRDRTGVNGGYTFGSGTRLTVV.